The clone carrying this T cell receptor (beta chain) has only a few counts. The sample belongs to a study of blood T cell repertoires in COVID-19. TCRdb's copy holds only in-frame clones and misses some; the assay was immunoSEQ multiplex PCR. The data show 48,000 or so clones, 65% to 90% seen once. Germline CDR1 reads SNHLY; CDR2 reads FYNNEI. The CDR3 sequence is 12 residues long. The J segment lost 4 bases and the V segment lost 10 bases, leaving 5 bases of the junction unmatched. V usage is TRBV2 and J usage is TRBJ1-2; 8 bases map to TRBD1. The sample comprised peripheral blood. The receptor was isolated from a woman of 80 years or more with COVID-19, enrolled during active disease. The DNA of the CDR3 is TGTGCCATTAAGGACAGGGTCTATGGCTACACCTTC. It encodes CAIKDRVYGYTF.